This TCR beta chain stems from a study of chemoradiotherapy in HPV16-positive cancers. Study overall: Candidate HPV-specific clones and shared TCR motifs came from a couple of HPV16-positive patients.

Data came from immunoSEQ multiplex PCR; TCRdb stores just in-frame clones and leaves some out. The sample consists of tens of thousands of clones, roughly 92% of them appearing once. Findings of the study overall: During treatment, candidate HPV-specific clones and E7-related motifs expanded in tumor. For HPV16-positive patients, expanding HPV-responsive T cells associated with longer recurrence-free survival.

Germline CDR1 and CDR2: SGHNT and YYREEE (reference sequence). CDR3 length: 15 amino acids. Trimming stripped 0 bases from V and 2 bases from J, with 11 bases between. Of note for this clone: The antigen is undetermined.

Repertoires were sampled repeatedly during chemoradiotherapy. The chain couples TRBV5-4 to TRBJ1-2; no clear D gene. The TCR comes from a human donor with HPV-associated anogenital cancer. The starting material was blood, obtained from a patient who underwent chemoradiotherapy. The CDR3 bases are TGTGCCAGCAGCTTGGCGTCGGAGGACAACTATGGCTACACCTTC. This encodes CASSLASEDNYGYTF.